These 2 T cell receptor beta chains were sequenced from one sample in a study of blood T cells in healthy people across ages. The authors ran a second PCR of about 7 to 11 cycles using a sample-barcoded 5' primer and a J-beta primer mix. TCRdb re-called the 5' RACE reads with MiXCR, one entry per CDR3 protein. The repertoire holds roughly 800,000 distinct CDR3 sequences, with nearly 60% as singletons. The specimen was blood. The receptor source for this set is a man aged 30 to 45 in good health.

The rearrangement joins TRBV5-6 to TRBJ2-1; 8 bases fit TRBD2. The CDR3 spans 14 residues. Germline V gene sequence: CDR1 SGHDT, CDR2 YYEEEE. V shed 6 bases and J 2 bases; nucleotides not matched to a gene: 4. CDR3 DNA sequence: TGTGCCAGCAACAGCGGGAGCACCTACAATGAGCAGTTCTTC. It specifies CASNSGSTYNEQFF.

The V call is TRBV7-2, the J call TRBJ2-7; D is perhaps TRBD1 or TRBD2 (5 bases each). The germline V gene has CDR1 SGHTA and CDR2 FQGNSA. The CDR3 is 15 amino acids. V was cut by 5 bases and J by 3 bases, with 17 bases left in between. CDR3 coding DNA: TGTGCCAGCAGCGCTCGGGACGCCAGAAACTACGAGCAGTACTTC. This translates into CASSARDARNYEQYF.